These T cell receptor beta chains were read from a single sample in a study of blood T cell repertoires in COVID-19. Clones were read by immunoSEQ multiplex PCR, and TCRdb kept only the in-frame ones, dropping some. In the table there are 170,000 or so clones, 60% to 80% of which are singletons. Sequences were obtained from peripheral blood. These receptors were collected from a woman in her seventies with acute or convalescent COVID-19. CDR3s include the opening cysteine and the closing phenylalanine or tryptophan. Fields, in order: D gene, clone size, J gene, V gene, CDR3 protein, CDR3 DNA. A D gene is named only where the DNA matches it firmly. The size field is filled for only some rows; it gives once, few, many or a size class.

>TRBD2|.|TRBJ2-3|TRBV3-1/TRBV3-2
CASSQDLSGVSTDTQYF
TGTGCCAGCAGCCAAGATCTGAGCGGGGTTAGCACAGATACGCAGTATTTT
>.|once|TRBJ2-5|TRBV11-2
CASSLDRGIEKTQYF
TGTGCCAGCAGCTTAGATCGGGGAATTGAAAAGACCCAGTACTTC
>.|.|TRBJ1-1|TRBV7-3
CASSLNRAGITEAFF
TGTGCCAGCAGCTTAAATCGGGCAGGGATAACTGAAGCTTTCTTT
>TRBD2|.|TRBJ2-7|TRBV18
CASSLPGLANEQYF
TGTGCCAGCTCACTACCGGGACTAGCTAACGAGCAGTACTTC
>.|.|TRBJ2-3|TRBV7-2
CASSLGLADTQYF
TGTGCCAGCAGCTTAGGTCTAGCAGATACGCAGTATTTT
>TRBD2|few|TRBJ2-5|TRBV2
CASSGTSGKETQYF
TGTGCCAGCAGTGGGACTAGCGGAAAAGAGACCCAGTACTTC
>TRBD1|.|TRBJ1-2|TRBV3-1/TRBV3-2
CASSPGTGEFYGYTF
TGTGCCAGCAGCCCTGGGACAGGGGAGTTCTATGGCTACACCTTC
>.|once|TRBJ2-2|TRBV3-1/TRBV3-2
CASSESGAGELFF
TGTGCCAGCAGCGAATCCGGGGCCGGGGAGCTGTTTTTT
>.|.|TRBJ2-2|TRBV25-1
CASSDLGAGNTGELFF
TGTGCCAGCAGTGATTTAGGGGCCGGCAACACCGGGGAGCTGTTTTTT
>.|.|TRBJ2-2|TRBV18
CASSPRQGTLLNTGELFF
TGTGCCAGCTCACCAAGGCAGGGAACTCTCCTAAACACCGGGGAGCTGTTTTTT
>.|.|TRBJ2-5|TRBV6-1
CASSEVGLGQETQYF
TGTGCCAGCAGTGAAGTAGGACTCGGACAAGAGACCCAGTACTTC
>TRBD1|.|TRBJ1-5|TRBV6-6
CASSSPGGQPQHF
TGTGCCAGCAGTTCTCCAGGGGGCCAGCCCCAGCATTTT
>TRBD2|.|TRBJ2-1|TRBV2
CASSTPTSPASVANEQFF
TGTGCCAGCAGTACTCCGACTAGCCCGGCCTCTGTTGCCAATGAGCAGTTCTTC
>TRBD2|.|TRBJ2-1|TRBV2
CASIGPTLAGKWNEQFF
TGTGCCAGCATTGGCCCCACACTAGCGGGAAAGTGGAATGAGCAGTTCTTC
>.|.|TRBJ2-1|TRBV11-3
CASSPTSGEQFF
TGTGCCAGCAGCCCGACTAGTGGTGAGCAGTTCTTC
>TRBD1|.|TRBJ1-1|TRBV11-2
CASSSLRGHTEAFF
TGTGCCAGCAGCTCCCTGAGGGGGCACACTGAAGCTTTCTTT
>.|.|TRBJ2-3|TRBV2
CASSRDFGTDTQYF
TGTGCCAGCAGTCGTGACTTTGGCACAGATACGCAGTATTTT
>.|.|TRBJ1-6|TRBV6-6
CASSYSTGGGSPLHF
TGTGCCAGCAGTTACTCGACTGGGGGCGGTTCACCCCTCCACTTT
>.|.|TRBJ2-7|TRBV5-5
CASSLVGVPGKYEQYF
TGTGCCAGCAGCTTGGTCGGCGTGCCAGGGAAGTACGAGCAGTACTTC
>TRBD1|.|TRBJ2-2|TRBV19
CASTLFRDRGERRIGELFF
TGTGCCAGTACCCTTTTCCGGGACAGGGGTGAGCGGCGCATCGGGGAGCTGTTTTTT
>.|.|TRBJ1-1|TRBV3-1/TRBV3-2
CASSQEGGGTEAFF
TGTGCCAGCAGCCAAGAGGGAGGGGGCACTGAAGCTTTCTTT
>.|.|TRBJ2-7|TRBV3-1/TRBV3-2
CASSHLGRAGEQYF
TGTGCCAGCAGCCATTTGGGCAGGGCCGGAGAGCAGTACTTC
>TRBD1|once|TRBJ2-5|TRBV12-5
CASGLVLGTGGLETQYF
TGTGCTAGTGGTTTGGTTTTAGGGACAGGGGGTCTAGAGACCCAGTACTTC
>TRBD1|few|TRBJ1-2|TRBV19
CASSIEGTGGSGGYTF
TGTGCCAGTAGTATAGAGGGGACAGGGGGCAGTGGTGGCTACACCTTC
>TRBD2|.|TRBJ2-5|TRBV7-3
CASSLGAASGQETQYF
TGTGCCAGCAGCTTAGGGGCGGCTAGCGGCCAAGAGACCCAGTACTTC
>TRBD1|.|TRBJ2-3|TRBV5-1
CASSRDRGPDTQYF
TGCGCCAGCAGCCGTGACAGGGGACCAGATACGCAGTATTTT
>TRBD2|.|TRBJ2-5|TRBV7-9
CASSLPVRTSGTGETQYF
TGTGCCAGCAGCTTACCCGTTAGGACTAGCGGGACGGGGGAGACCCAGTACTTC
>.|many|TRBJ2-5|TRBV7-9
CASSLTQETQYF
TGTGCCAGCAGCTTAACACAAGAGACCCAGTACTTC
>.|.|TRBJ2-5|TRBV11-2
CASSLGQQETQYF
TGTGCCAGCAGCTTAGGACAGCAAGAGACCCAGTACTTC
>.|.|TRBJ2-7|TRBV14
CASSQALAGSYEQYF
TGTGCCAGCAGCCAGGCACTCGCAGGCAGCTACGAGCAGTACTTC
>TRBD2|.|TRBJ2-3|TRBV30
CAWGGLAGGASTDTQYF
TGTGCCTGGGGGGGGCTAGCGGGAGGTGCTAGCACAGATACGCAGTATTTT
>TRBD2|.|TRBJ2-3|TRBV10-3
CAIGLAGTDTQYF
TGTGCCATCGGACTAGCGGGCACAGATACGCAGTATTTT
>.|.|TRBJ2-1|TRBV9
CASSVGWSGYNEQFF
TGTGCCAGCAGCGTAGGATGGAGCGGGTACAATGAGCAGTTCTTC
>.|.|TRBJ1-6|TRBV9
CASSAPLGGSKYSPLHF
TGTGCCAGCAGCGCACCCCTTGGAGGGAGCAAGTATTCACCCCTCCACTTT
>TRBD1|.|TRBJ1-2|TRBV3-1/TRBV3-2
CASSQVGTVGGYTF
TGTGCCAGCAGCCAAGTCGGGACAGTGGGAGGCTACACCTTC
>TRBD1|.|TRBJ2-5|TRBV30
CAWSTGQGQGETQYF
TGTGCCTGGAGTACGGGACAGGGTCAGGGAGAGACCCAGTACTTC
>TRBD2|.|TRBJ2-1|TRBV3-1/TRBV3-2
CASSPYILAGTSSYNEQFF
TGTGCCAGCAGTCCCTATATCCTAGCGGGTACCAGCTCCTACAATGAGCAGTTCTTC
>.|.|TRBJ2-3|TRBV9
CASSPRMGLRRTQYF
TGTGCCAGCAGCCCAAGGATGGGGCTCAGGCGGACGCAGTATTTT
>TRBD2|.|TRBJ2-2|TRBV9
CASSVAGTSGTGELFF
TGTGCCAGCAGCGTAGCCGGGACTAGCGGGACCGGGGAGCTGTTTTTT
>TRBD2|once|TRBJ2-7|TRBV3-1/TRBV3-2
CASSQLLAGGNYEQYF
TGTGCCAGCAGCCAACTGCTAGCGGGAGGGAACTACGAGCAGTACTTC
>TRBD1|few|TRBJ2-2|TRBV27
CASSLSGTGFTGELFF
TGTGCCAGCAGTTTATCCGGGACAGGGTTCACCGGGGAGCTGTTTTTT
>.|.|TRBJ2-1|TRBV6-6
CASSSRTSIVDNEQFF
TGTGCCAGCAGTTCCCGGACTTCAATCGTCGACAATGAGCAGTTCTTC
>TRBD1|.|TRBJ2-3|TRBV5-4
CASSSREEDRESDTQYF
TGTGCCAGCAGCTCTAGAGAGGAGGACAGGGAGTCAGATACGCAGTATTTT
>.|once|TRBJ1-2|TRBV19
CASTLPGGADYGYTF
TGTGCCAGTACCTTACCGGGGGGTGCCGACTATGGCTACACCTTC
>TRBD1|.|TRBJ1-1|TRBV3-1/TRBV3-2
CASSQARQGSEAFF
TGTGCCAGCAGCCAAGCTCGACAGGGCTCAGAAGCTTTCTTT
>.|.|TRBJ1-1|TRBV30
CAWRSGLMNTEAFF
TGTGCCTGGAGATCAGGTCTCATGAACACTGAAGCTTTCTTT
>.|.|TRBJ2-5|TRBV5-4
CASSTHQETQYF
TGTGCCAGCAGTACACACCAAGAGACCCAGTACTTC
>.|.|TRBJ1-1|TRBV15
CATSRGGRVTNTEAFF
TGTGCCACCAGCAGAGGCGGCAGGGTTACGAACACTGAAGCTTTCTTT
>.|once|TRBJ1-1|TRBV18
CASLSTRSQGGTEAFF
TGTGCCAGCCTGAGTACTCGGAGCCAAGGGGGCACTGAAGCTTTCTTT
>TRBD1|.|TRBJ2-1|TRBV5-1
CASSLGTDPNEQFF
TGCGCCAGCAGCCTAGGGACAGACCCCAATGAGCAGTTCTTC
>.|.|TRBJ1-2|TRBV5-8
CASSLPRVSGNYGYTF
TGTGCCAGCAGCTTGCCCCGGGTCAGCGGCAACTATGGCTACACCTTC
>TRBD1|.|TRBJ1-2|TRBV7-9
CASSLAGTATYGYTF
TGTGCCAGCAGCTTAGCCGGGACAGCGACCTATGGCTACACCTTC
>.|.|TRBJ2-1|TRBV6-5
CASTYYKNEQFF
TGTGCCAGCACTTACTACAAAAATGAGCAGTTCTTC